The clone carrying this TCR beta chain has ten or more counts. Its antigen is still unknown. The trim removed 2 bases at V and 6 bases at J, leaving 1 base unmatched. The germline gives CDR1 MNHNY, CDR2 SVGAGI (reference sequence). This CDR3 has 13 residues. Subjects with ophthalmopathy showed a Clinical Activity Score no lower than 3, a NOSPECS grade no lower than 4, and a duration shorter than 3 months. The source of the sample is a study of T cells in Graves' hyperthyroidism and ophthalmopathy. Researchers took RNA transcripts and amplified the TCR beta CDR3 regions from them. Primed by the HTBI set, a first-round RT-PCR was run on the TCR CDR3. TCRdb fed the multiplex PCR reads into MiXCR, producing one record per CDR3 protein. The data hold a few hundred thousand distinct CDR3 sequences, with 15% to 20% observed a single time. Study outcomes and limitations: Model-based prediction identified ophthalmopathy a median approximately 6 months prior to its onset.

The rearrangement uses TRBV6-6 and TRBJ2-7, with 10 bases lining up with TRBD1. Material: blood. The TCR was taken from a woman aged 55-75 years with Graves' ophthalmopathy. The CDR3, as DNA: TGTGCCAGCAGTTACGACAGGGGGCTCGAGCAGTACTTC. It yields the protein CASSYDRGLEQYF.